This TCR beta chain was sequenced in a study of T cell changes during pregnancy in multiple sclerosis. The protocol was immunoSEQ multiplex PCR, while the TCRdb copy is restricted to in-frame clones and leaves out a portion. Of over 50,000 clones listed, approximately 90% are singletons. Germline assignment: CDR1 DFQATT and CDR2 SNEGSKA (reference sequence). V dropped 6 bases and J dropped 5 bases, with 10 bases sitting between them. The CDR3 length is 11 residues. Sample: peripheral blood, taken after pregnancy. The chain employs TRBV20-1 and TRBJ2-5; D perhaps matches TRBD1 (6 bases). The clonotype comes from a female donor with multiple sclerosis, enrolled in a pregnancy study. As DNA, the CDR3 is TGCAGTGCCCCTACAGGGGAGACCCAGTACTTC. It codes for CSAPTGETQYF.